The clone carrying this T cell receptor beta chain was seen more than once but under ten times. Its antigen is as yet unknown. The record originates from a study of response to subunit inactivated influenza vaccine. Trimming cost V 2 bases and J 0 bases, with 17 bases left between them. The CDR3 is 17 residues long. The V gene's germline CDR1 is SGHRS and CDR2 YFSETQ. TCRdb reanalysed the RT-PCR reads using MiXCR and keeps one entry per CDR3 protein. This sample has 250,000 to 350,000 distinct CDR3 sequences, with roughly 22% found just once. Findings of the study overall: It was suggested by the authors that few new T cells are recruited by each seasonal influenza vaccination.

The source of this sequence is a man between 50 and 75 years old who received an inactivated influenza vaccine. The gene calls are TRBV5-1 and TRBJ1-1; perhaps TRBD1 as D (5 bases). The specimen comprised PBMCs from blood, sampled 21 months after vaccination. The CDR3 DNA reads TGCGCCAGCAGCTTAAACTCGGGACGGGAAATGAACACTGAAGCTTTCTTT. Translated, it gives CASSLNSGREMNTEAFF.